This T cell receptor (beta chain) was found in a study of shared clonotypes between healthy human individuals. In this sample, this clone turned up a few times. Distinct nucleotide sequences in the sample also encode this CDR3. TCRdb keeps only in-frame clones here, not all; method: immunoSEQ multiplex PCR. The sample lists more than 2 million clones, almost 96% occurring once. Trimming left V 3 bases short and J 1 base short, with 6 bases between. Germline V lookup: CDR1 SGHTA, CDR2 FQGNSA. The length of the CDR3 is 14 residues. This clonotype was obtained from a young man in good health. Specimen: naive CD4+ T cells sorted from blood. Documented subset: CD45RA+ positively selected. The V gene is TRBV7-2, the J gene TRBJ2-2; tentatively, D is TRBD2 (6 bases). The CDR3 nucleotides are TGTGCCAGCAGCTTTAGCGGGAACACCGGGGAGCTGTTTTTT. Its protein product is CASSFSGNTGELFF.